Each of the 14 T cell receptor beta chains below was sequenced from the same sample in a study of blood T cells in healthy people across ages. Primed by a sample-barcoded 5' primer and a J-beta primer mix, a second PCR proceeded for roughly 7 to 12 cycles. TCRdb processed the 5' RACE reads anew with MiXCR; each CDR3 protein has one entry. Of about 720,000 distinct CDR3 sequences detected, 20% to 25% appear once; the ten largest clones hold about 20%. The specimen was blood. All receptors derive from a man in his 70s in good health.

This clonotype was recorded a few times. The chain joins TRBV6-1 to TRBJ2-1; tentatively, D is TRBD1 (6 bases). The CDR3 length is 15 residues. The V and J ends lost 5 bases and 0 bases respectively, with 11 bases between them. Germline CDR1 and CDR2: MNHNS and SASEGT. CDR3 nucleotides: TGTGCCAGCAGTAGGACAGAGAGCTCCTACAATGAGCAGTTCTTC. Translating gives CASSRTESSYNEQFF.

The chain recombines TRBV29-1 with TRBJ2-1, with D uncertain. Trimming took 1 base from V and 5 from J, leaving 15 bases between them. Germline values: CDR1 SQVTM, CDR2 ANQGSEA. There are 15 residues in the CDR3. The CDR3 sequence is CSVEVRWGRNNEQFF. CDR3 DNA: TGCAGCGTTGAAGTTCGGTGGGGAAGAAACAATGAGCAGTTCTTC.

This chain connects TRBV12-3 or TRBV12-4 to TRBJ2-2; D unresolved. V was trimmed by 6 bases and J by 7 bases, leaving 15 bases between them. CDR3 length equals 14 residues. The CDR3 region is CASSPVVVGGELFF. The CDR3 DNA sequence: TGTGCCAGCAGCCCCGTGGTTGTGGGCGGGGAGCTGTTTTTT.

J is TRBJ2-2 and V is TRBV9; perhaps TRBD1 as D (5 bases). The ends were cut back, 3 bases at V and 2 bases at J, with 14 bases in the middle. CDR1 and CDR2 (germline): SGDLS, YYNGEE. This CDR3 contains 16 residues. Here the CDR3 reads CASSASTGSNTGELFF. CDR3 bases: TGTGCCAGCAGCGCCTCAACAGGTTCCAACACCGGGGAGCTGTTTTTT. Full variable domain (remainder filled in from reference TRBV9 and TRBJ2-2): DSGVTQTPKHLITATGQRVTLRCSPRSGDLSVYWYQQSLDQGLQFLIQYYNGEERAKGNILERFSAQQFPDLHSELNLSSLELGDSALYFCASSASTGSNTGELFFGEGSRLTVL.

The rearrangement joins TRBV6-5 to TRBJ1-2, with D unclear. The CDR3 loop spans 14 amino acids. Per germline, CDR1 MNHEY and CDR2 SVGAGI. The V end was cut by 0 bases, the J end by 7 bases, with 12 bases between. The CDR3 DNA follows: TGTGCCAGCAGTTACTCGAACGGGCTTGGTGGCTACACCTTC. Translated, it gives CASSYSNGLGGYTF.

The chain combines TRBV6-4 with TRBJ1-1; no firm D call. The CDR3 sequence is 13 residues long. Germline V gene lookup returns CDR1 MRHNA and CDR2 SNTAGT. Trimming shortened V by 6 bases and J by 2 bases, and 10 bases separated the two germline ends. CDR3 amino acids: CASRDNLNTEAFF. The CDR3 DNA reads as TGTGCCAGCAGAGACAACTTAAACACTGAAGCTTTCTTT.

The table lists this clonotype with a few counts. V is TRBV12-5 and J is TRBJ1-1, with D maybe TRBD1 (5 bases). Looked up from germline, CDR1 is LGHNT and CDR2 is FRNRAP. The CDR3 consists of 13 residues. V gave up 9 bases and J gave up 1 base, with 12 bases separating them. CDR3 in amino acids: CASRRGTNTEAFF. In nucleotides, the CDR3 is TGTGCTAGCCGGCGGGGGACGAACACTGAAGCTTTCTTT.

This chain links TRBV5-1 with TRBJ2-5; D is uncertain. The CDR3 spans 14 residues. Trimming took 1 base from V and 4 from J, leaving 11 bases between them. Germline CDR1 reads SGHRS; CDR2 reads YFSETQ. Written as DNA, the CDR3 is TGCGCCAGCAGCTTGAGCGTGGGAATAGAGACCCAGTACTTC. It codes for CASSLSVGIETQYF.

CDR3: CASSRFGQSNEQYF. The CDR3 bases are TGTGCCAGCAGCCGCTTCGGACAGTCGAACGAGCAGTACTTC. The chain combines TRBV14 with TRBJ2-5, with D maybe TRBD1 (6 bases). The J call may be in error: the DNA end matches TRBJ2-7 better. This CDR3 comprises 14 residues. Germline values: CDR1 SGHDN, CDR2 FVKESK.

The CDR3 reads CASSLAGQGSSGYTF. In DNA, the CDR3 is TGTGCCAGCAGCTTAGCCGGACAGGGATCGTCAGGCTACACCTTC. V and J are TRBV7-9 and TRBJ1-2; 8 nucleotides agree with TRBD1. CDR1 and CDR2 from the germline V gene are SEHNR and FQNEAQ (reference sequence). V gave up 0 bases and J gave up 8 bases; unmatched junction bases: 8. This CDR3 comprises 15 residues.

This clonotype was seen more than once but under ten times. CDR3 residues: CASSLGAQYYEQYV. CDR3 DNA sequence: TGTGCCAGCAGCTTGGGGGCACAATACTACGAGCAGTACGTC. This chain connects TRBV7-2 to TRBJ2-7; weak D call: TRBD1 (6 bases). Germline V gene lookup returns CDR1 SGHTA and CDR2 FQGNSA. The CDR3 is made up of 14 amino acids. V was cut by 3 bases and J by 3 bases, with 12 bases left in between.

In this sample, this clonotype turned up a few times. This chain connects TRBV29-1 to TRBJ2-3; TRBD1 aligns across 8 bases. Germline V CDR1 and CDR2: SQVTM, ANQGSEA. V dropped 8 bases and J dropped 1; count of bases not matched to a gene: 8. CDR3 length: 14 residues. CDR3 nucleotides: TGCAGCACGACAGGGGCGGGCGGCACAGATACGCAGTATTTT. It translates to CSTTGAGGTDTQYF.

The chain employs TRBV7-8 and TRBJ1-1, with D maybe TRBD1 (6 bases). The CDR3 covers 13 residues. Trimming took off 2 bases at V and 6 bases at J, with 10 bases between the two ends. In germline, CDR1 is SGHVS, CDR2 FQNEAQ. The CDR3 loop is CASSLSGGPEAFF. Written as DNA, the CDR3 is TGTGCCAGCAGCTTAAGTGGGGGGCCTGAAGCTTTCTTT.

The chain has TRBV14 and TRBJ2-3, with TRBD1 as a possible D gene (6 bases). From germline, CDR1 is SGHDN and CDR2 FVKESK. V lost 0 bases and J lost 2, with 9 bases in between. CDR3 length equals 15 residues. CDR3 region: CASSQDWTVTDTQYF. Written as DNA, the CDR3 is TGTGCCAGCAGCCAAGATTGGACAGTCACAGATACGCAGTATTTT.